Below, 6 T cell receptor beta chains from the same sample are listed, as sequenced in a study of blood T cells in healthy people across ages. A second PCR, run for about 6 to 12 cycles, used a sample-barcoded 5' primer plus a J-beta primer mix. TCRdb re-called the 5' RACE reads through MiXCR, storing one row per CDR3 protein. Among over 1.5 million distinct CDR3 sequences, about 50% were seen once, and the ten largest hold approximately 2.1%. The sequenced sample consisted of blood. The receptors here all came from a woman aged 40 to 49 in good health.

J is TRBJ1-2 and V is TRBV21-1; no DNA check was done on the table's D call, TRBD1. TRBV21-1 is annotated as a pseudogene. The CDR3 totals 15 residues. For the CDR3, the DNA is TGTGCCAGCAGCTTTGGGACAGTTGGAAACTATGGCTACACCTTC. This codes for CASSFGTVGNYGYTF.

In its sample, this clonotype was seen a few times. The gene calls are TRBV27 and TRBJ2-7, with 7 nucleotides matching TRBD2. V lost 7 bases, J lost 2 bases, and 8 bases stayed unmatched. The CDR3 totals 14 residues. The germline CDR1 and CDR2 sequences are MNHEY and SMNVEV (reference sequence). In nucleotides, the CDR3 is TGTGCCAGCAATCCCCTGGGGGGGACCTACGAGCAGTACTTC. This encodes CASNPLGGTYEQYF.

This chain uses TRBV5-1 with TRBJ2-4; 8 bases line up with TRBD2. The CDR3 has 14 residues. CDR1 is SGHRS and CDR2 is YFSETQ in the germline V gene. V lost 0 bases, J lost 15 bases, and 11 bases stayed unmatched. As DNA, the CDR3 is TGCGCCAGCAGCTTGGAGCGGGGGAGTCGGACCTTGTACTTC. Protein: CASSLERGSRTLYF.

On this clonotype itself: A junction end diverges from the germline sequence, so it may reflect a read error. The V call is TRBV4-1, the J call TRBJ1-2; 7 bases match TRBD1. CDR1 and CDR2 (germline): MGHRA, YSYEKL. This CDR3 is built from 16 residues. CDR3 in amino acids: CASSQDPRQGGYGHTF. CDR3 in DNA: TGCGCCAGCAGCCAAGACCCGAGACAGGGAGGGTATGGCCACACCTTC.

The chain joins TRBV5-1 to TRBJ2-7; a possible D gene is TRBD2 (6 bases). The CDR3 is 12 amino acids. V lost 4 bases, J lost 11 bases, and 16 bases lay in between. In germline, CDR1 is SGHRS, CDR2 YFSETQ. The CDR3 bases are TGCGCCAGCAGCCCCTCAGGAGGGGAGGAGTACTTC. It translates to CASSPSGGEEYF.

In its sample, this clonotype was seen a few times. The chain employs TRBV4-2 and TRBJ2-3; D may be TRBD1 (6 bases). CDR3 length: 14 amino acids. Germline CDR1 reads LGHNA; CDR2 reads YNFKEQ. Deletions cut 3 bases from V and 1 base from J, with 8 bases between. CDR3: CASSQWTGTDTQYF. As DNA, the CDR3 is TGTGCCAGCAGCCAGTGGACAGGCACAGATACGCAGTATTTT.